These 27 T cell receptor beta chains originate from one sample sequenced in a study of blood T cell repertoires in COVID-19. The protocol was immunoSEQ multiplex PCR, while the TCRdb copy is restricted to in-frame clones and leaves out a portion. The table shows 150,000 to 200,000 clones, with over 80% occurring only once. Sequenced sample: PBMCs or T cells enriched from blood (not recorded which). Source of these receptors: a woman aged 60 to 75 who had recovered from COVID-19.

The J gene is TRBJ1-1, the V gene TRBV10-3; TRBD1 agrees at 7 bases. Germline V gene sequence: CDR1 ENHRY, CDR2 SYGVKD. The J segment lost 5 bases and the V segment lost 6 bases, leaving 15 bases of the junction unmatched. The CDR3 has 16 residues. Here the CDR3 reads CAISLRSEGAGTEAFF. In nucleotides, the CDR3 is TGTGCCATCAGCCTTCGTTCCGAGGGGGCGGGAACTGAAGCTTTCTTT.

This clone came up once. The V gene is TRBV7-2, the J gene TRBJ2-7, with 8 bases lining up with TRBD2. CDR3 length: 14 amino acids. The junction had 3 bases not matched to a gene; V was cut back by 2 bases and J by 3 bases. Germline V CDR1 and CDR2: SGHTA, FQGNSA. CDR3: CASSLYAGGYEQYF. DNA for the CDR3: TGTGCCAGCAGCTTATATGCGGGGGGCTACGAGCAGTACTTC.

This clone came up a few times. The chain recombines TRBV5-1 with TRBJ1-2; the match to TRBD1 covers 8 bases. The germline V gene encodes CDR1 SGHRS and CDR2 YFSETQ. The CDR3 is 15 residues long. V lost 4 bases and J lost 11; bases outside the gene matches: 16. In DNA form, the CDR3 reads TGCGCCAGCAGCATGGACAGGGCCTCACTAGAGGGATACACCTTC. It translates to CASSMDRASLEGYTF.

This clone was detected a few times. This rearrangement joins TRBV5-4 to TRBJ2-1; tentatively, D is TRBD2 (6 bases). The V end lost 0 bases, the J end lost 13 bases, and 14 bases lay between the germline ends. This CDR3 has 13 amino acids. CDR1 is SGHNT and CDR2 is YYREEE in the germline V gene (reference sequence). CDR3 DNA: TGTGCCAGCAGCTTGGCCTCTCCTAGCGTACAGTTCTTC. It encodes CASSLASPSVQFF.

The genes are TRBV19 and TRBJ1-2; D perhaps matches TRBD1 (5 bases). Germline-derived CDR1 and CDR2 are LNHDA and SQIVND (reference sequence). V lost 1 base, J lost 4 bases, and 10 bases lay in between. The CDR3 contains 14 residues. The CDR3 spells CASSIADTLYGYTF. Here the CDR3 DNA reads TGTGCCAGTAGTATAGCGGACACTCTCTATGGCTACACCTTC.

The CDR3 bases are TGCGCCAGCAGTGAGTCGATATTCCAAGGCCTGGGCGGGGCCAACGTCCTGACTTTC. It codes for CASSESIFQGLGGANVLTF. The chain carries TRBV10-2 and TRBJ2-6; D unresolved. This CDR3 contains 19 residues. Trimming left V 0 bases short and J 4 bases short, with 19 bases between. Germline loops: CDR1 WSHSY, CDR2 SAAADI.

The chain joins TRBV5-1 to TRBJ2-2, with 7 nucleotides matching TRBD1. This CDR3 comprises 17 residues. V lost 3 bases and J lost 0; bases outside the gene matches: 8. CDR1 SGHRS and CDR2 YFSETQ come from the germline V gene. The CDR3 DNA is TGCGCCAGCAGCTCCGACCCCGGGACAGCGAACACCGGGGAGCTGTTTTTT. Protein product: CASSSDPGTANTGELFF. Full variable domain (rest looked up from reference TRBV5-1 and TRBJ2-2): KAGVTQTPRYLIKTRGQQVTLSCSPISGHRSVSWYQQTPGQGLQFLFEYFSETQRNKGNFPGRFSGRQFSNSRSEMNVSTLELGDSALYLCASSSDPGTANTGELFFGEGSRLTVL.

This clone has only one observation. The genes are TRBV7-2 and TRBJ1-3; 8 positions agree with TRBD1. Germline CDR1 reads SGHTA; CDR2 reads FQGNSA. The CDR3 length is 16 residues. The J segment lost 2 bases and the V segment lost 5 bases, leaving 8 bases of the junction unmatched. The DNA of the CDR3 is TGTGCCAGCAGCCTACACACGACAGGGGCTGGAAACACCATATATTTT. It translates to CASSLHTTGAGNTIYF.

V is TRBV5-1 and J is TRBJ2-2; no clear D gene. The CDR3 is made up of 16 amino acids. CDR1 SGHRS and CDR2 YFSETQ come from the germline V gene. V lost 0 bases, J lost 0 bases, and 9 bases lay in between. The DNA for the CDR3 is TGCGCCAGCAGCTTGGTAGCCACTCCGAACACCGGGGAGCTGTTTTTT. It codes for CASSLVATPNTGELFF.

The J gene is TRBJ2-1, the V gene TRBV15; D is possibly TRBD2 (5 bases). With 2 bases removed from V and 6 bases from J, the gap between germline ends came to 8 bases. Germline V gene lookup returns CDR1 LNHNV and CDR2 YYDKDF (reference sequence). This CDR3 contains 13 residues. The DNA for the CDR3 is TGTGCCACCAGCAGATATGCGGGCAATGAGCAGTTCTTC. It translates to CATSRYAGNEQFF.

The chain joins TRBV9 to TRBJ1-4; D gene uncertain. Germline CDR1 SGDLS, CDR2 YYNGEE. The CDR3 loop spans 13 amino acids. Between the trimmed V and J ends, which lost 4 bases and 8 bases, there was a span of 12 bases. Here the CDR3 DNA reads TGTGCCAGCAGCACTCGGACGGGGGAAAAACTGTTTTTT. Protein product: CASSTRTGEKLFF.

Turning to this clone: At the DNA level, this CDR3 is encoded by other sequences in the same sample as well. The V call is TRBV5-1, the J call TRBJ1-1; a possible D gene is TRBD1 (6 bases). Trimming took off 1 base at V and 5 bases at J, with 12 bases between the two ends. This CDR3 is built from 14 residues. Germline V gene sequence: CDR1 SGHRS, CDR2 YFSETQ. DNA of the CDR3: TGCGCCAGCAGCTTGCAGGGGACGGGAACTGAAGCTTTCTTT. Translation: CASSLQGTGTEAFF. Supplemented by reference TRBV5-1 and TRBJ1-1, the full variable domain reads KAGVTQTPRYLIKTRGQQVTLSCSPISGHRSVSWYQQTPGQGLQFLFEYFSETQRNKGNFPGRFSGRQFSNSRSEMNVSTLELGDSALYLCASSLQGTGTEAFFGQGTRLTVV.

The chain links TRBV14 to TRBJ2-1, with D perhaps TRBD1 (6 bases). Per the germline V gene, CDR1 is SGHDN and CDR2 is FVKESK. With 10 bases removed from V and 7 bases from J, the gap between germline ends came to 20 bases. The CDR3 has 14 amino acids. CDR3 bases: TGTGCCACCCCGGGGCAGGGGTTAGAGAATGAGCAGTTCTTC. This codes for CATPGQGLENEQFF.

V is TRBV2 and J is TRBJ2-1; D possibly corresponds to TRBD1 (6 bases). Trimming took 3 bases from V and 7 from J, leaving 16 bases between them. Germline-derived CDR1 and CDR2 are SNHLY and FYNNEI. The CDR3 contains 15 residues. The DNA for the CDR3 is TGTGCCAGCAGTGACGCACAGGGCATAGGAAATGAGCAGTTCTTC. Translated: CASSDAQGIGNEQFF.

The rearrangement joins TRBV6-5 to TRBJ1-5, with D perhaps TRBD1 (5 bases). The germline CDR1 and CDR2 sequences are MNHEY and SVGAGI. This CDR3 has 15 residues. V shed 0 bases and J shed 5 bases, with 11 bases lying between them. The chain's CDR3 is CASSYSVGPDQPQHF. In DNA, the CDR3 is TGTGCCAGCAGTTACTCGGTGGGGCCCGATCAGCCCCAGCATTTT.

The chain links TRBV19 to TRBJ1-5, with D unclear. The CDR3 runs to 12 residues. Germline CDR1 reads LNHDA; CDR2 reads SQIVND (reference sequence). V was shortened by 9 bases and J by 4 bases, with 10 bases between the two germline ends. The CDR3: CASGGSNQPQHF. The DNA for the CDR3 is TGTGCCAGCGGAGGCTCTAATCAGCCCCAGCATTTT.

The chain combines TRBV6-2 or TRBV6-3 with TRBJ1-1; a possible D gene is TRBD1 (6 bases). This CDR3 comprises 16 residues. V was cut by 0 bases and J by 2 bases, with 13 bases left in between. Germline assignment: CDR1 MNHEY and CDR2 SVGEGT. The CDR3 region is CASSYSLSDSNTEAFF. As DNA, the CDR3 is TGTGCCAGCAGTTACTCTCTTTCGGACAGTAACACTGAAGCTTTCTTT.

To note about this clone: At one boundary the junction diverges from the germline segment, which might be a read error. The chain joins TRBV6-5 to TRBJ2-7; TRBD1 agrees at 10 bases. The CDR3 contains 15 residues. The germline V gene has CDR1 MNHEY and CDR2 SVGAGI. In DNA, the CDR3 is TGTGCCAGCAGTTACTCCGGGACAGGGGATCCGCAGTCCCACTTC. Its translation is CASSYSGTGDPQSHF.

The chain carries TRBV28 and TRBJ1-2; 10 nucleotides match TRBD1. The germline V gene has CDR1 MDHEN and CDR2 SYDVKM. The J segment lost 8 bases and the V segment lost 10 bases, leaving 10 bases of the junction unmatched. The CDR3 length is 13 residues. The CDR3 DNA is TGTGCCACCATTGCCGGGACAGGGGAGGGCTACACCTTC. This gives the protein CATIAGTGEGYTF.

The V gene is TRBV5-1, the J gene TRBJ2-3; 11 positions agree with TRBD1. V trimming: 5 bases; J trimming: 4 bases; junction bases outside the gene matches: 6. Germline CDR1 is SGHRS and CDR2 is YFSETQ. The CDR3 runs 15 residues. This CDR3 reads CASRPGTGGADTQYF. The CDR3 DNA sequence: TGCGCCAGCAGGCCAGGGACAGGGGGGGCAGATACGCAGTATTTT.

There are a few counts of this clone. The CDR3 nucleotides read TGTGCCACCAGCAGAGAGGGGCTTCCCGTGATGAGCAATCAGCCCCAGCATTTT. Translated, it gives CATSREGLPVMSNQPQHF. The chain uses TRBV15 and TRBJ1-5, with D maybe TRBD1 (5 bases). Germline loops: CDR1 LNHNV, CDR2 YYDKDF (reference sequence). CDR3 length equals 18 residues. Deletions cut 0 bases from V and 1 base from J, with 16 bases between.

At least ten counts were recorded for this clone. The chain uses TRBV11-2 and TRBJ2-2; TRBD2 matches 12 bases. Per germline, CDR1 SGHAT and CDR2 FQNNGV. The V and J ends lost 3 bases and 2 bases, in that order; junction bases with no gene match: 10. The CDR3 is 19 amino acids. The CDR3 DNA reads as TGTGCCAGCAGCTTCCCTCGGCTAGCGGGGGGGCGAAACACCGGGGAGCTGTTTTTT. This translates into CASSFPRLAGGRNTGELFF.

The V call is TRBV5-1, the J call TRBJ1-2; 7 positions agree with TRBD1. Germline-derived CDR1 and CDR2 are SGHRS and YFSETQ. CDR3 length: 14 residues. V dropped 2 bases and J dropped 3; count of bases not matched to a gene: 4. The CDR3 protein is CASSLQGRDYGYTF. CDR3 bases: TGCGCCAGCAGCTTACAGGGGCGAGACTATGGCTACACCTTC.

The chain is built from TRBV18 and TRBJ1-2, with D perhaps TRBD1 (6 bases). There are 15 residues in the CDR3. Germline CDR1 reads KGHSH; CDR2 reads LQKENI. The V gene lost 3 bases and the J gene lost 4 bases, with 15 bases spanning the gap. The CDR3 region is CASSPVQGATYGYTF. The CDR3, as DNA: TGTGCCAGCTCACCGGTACAGGGAGCTACCTATGGCTACACCTTC. Combining the CDR3 with reference TRBV18 and TRBJ1-2 gives the whole variable domain NAGVMQNPRHLVRRRGQEARLRCSPMKGHSHVYWYRQLPEEGLKFMVYLQKENIIDESGMPKERFSAEFPKEGPSILRIQQVVRGDSAAYFCASSPVQGATYGYTFGSGTRLTVV.

V gene TRBV5-1 combines with J gene TRBJ1-1; the match to TRBD1 covers 8 bases. The germline V gene has CDR1 SGHRS and CDR2 YFSETQ. The ends lost 6 bases at V and 4 bases at J; junction bases unmatched: 8. The CDR3 is 14 residues long. CDR3 sequence (DNA): TGCGCCAGCACCCTCTCGGACAGGGTCACTGAAGCTTTCTTT. It yields the protein CASTLSDRVTEAFF.

V and J are TRBV3-1 (or the pseudogene TRBV3-2) and TRBJ2-5; TRBD2 agrees at 11 bases. Germline V gene lookup returns CDR1 LGHDT and CDR2 YNNKEL (reference sequence). CDR3 length: 14 residues. Trimming cost V 7 bases and J 5 bases; bases outside gene matches: 6. The DNA of the CDR3 is TGTGCCAGCATCCATAGCGGGGGGGCCGAGACCCAGTACTTC. Translation: CASIHSGGAETQYF.

The CDR3 is CASRSPKGAAFF. DNA of the CDR3: TGTGCCAGCAGATCTCCAAAGGGAGCAGCTTTCTTT. This chain links TRBV6-5 with TRBJ1-1, with D uncertain. This CDR3 spans 12 amino acids. V lost 6 bases and J lost 10, with 15 bases in between. Germline V gene lookup returns CDR1 MNHEY and CDR2 SVGAGI.